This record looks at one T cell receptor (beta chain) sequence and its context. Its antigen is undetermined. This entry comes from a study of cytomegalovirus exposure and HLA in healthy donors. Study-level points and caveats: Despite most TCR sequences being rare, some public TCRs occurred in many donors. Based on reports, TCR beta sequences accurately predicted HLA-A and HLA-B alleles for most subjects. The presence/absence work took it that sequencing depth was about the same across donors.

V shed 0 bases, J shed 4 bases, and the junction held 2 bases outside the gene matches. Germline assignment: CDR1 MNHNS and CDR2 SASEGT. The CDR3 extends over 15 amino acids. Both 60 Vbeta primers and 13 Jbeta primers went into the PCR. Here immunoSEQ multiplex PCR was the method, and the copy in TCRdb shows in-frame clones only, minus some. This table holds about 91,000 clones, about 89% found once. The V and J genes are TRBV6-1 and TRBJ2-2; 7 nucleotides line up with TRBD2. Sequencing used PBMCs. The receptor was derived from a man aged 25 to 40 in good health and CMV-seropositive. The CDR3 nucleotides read TGTGCCAGCAGTGAAGCCGGGGGGAGCACCGGGGAGCTGTTTTTT. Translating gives CASSEAGGSTGELFF.